The clone carrying this T cell receptor beta chain has a handful of counts. No antigen is known for it. The data belong to a study of regulatory dendritic cells for organ transplantation. Study outcomes and limitations: Alloreactive memory CD8+ T cell pools varied considerably between individuals. Naive CD4+ and CD8+ repertoires were highly diverse; memory CD8+ was most oligoclonal.

Trimming at V came to 0 bases and at J to 11 bases, leaving 9 bases not matched to a gene. Germline loops: CDR1 SGHRS, CDR2 YFSETQ. The CDR3 has 14 amino acids. Sorted T cells were CFSE-labeled and cultured five to six days with allogeneic regulatory or mature dendritic cells at 1:10. FACS sorted CD4+ or CD8+ T cells into CD45RA+ naive and CD45RO+ memory. Sequencing used immunoSEQ multiplex PCR; TCRdb keeps in-frame clones, though not all of them. Altogether some 11,000 clones are present, just under 75% being singletons, with the ten largest covering approximately 0.63%. This clonotype was obtained from a human donor in good health. The sample comprised naive CD4+ T cells from blood cultured with regulatory dendritic cells. As for subset: CD45RA+ naive T cells. This chain connects TRBV5-1 to TRBJ1-1; 8 bases match TRBD1. The CDR3 nucleotides read TGCGCCAGCAGCTTGGGGCAGGGGGCGCCCCGGGCTTTCTTT. The encoded protein is CASSLGQGAPRAFF.